These 26 T cell receptor beta chains came from one sample sequenced in a study of Tregs in tolerant kidney transplant recipients (dated by TCRdb to the late 2010s). Receptor libraries were prepared by the immunoSEQ multiplex PCR assay. TCRdb's version of the immuneACCESS table is confined to in-frame rearrangements and falls short of the full clone set. An unresolved V gene accounts for under half of the shortfall where checked; the remainder is of unknown origin. The sample profile shows about 120,000 clones; roughly nine tenths of them were found once. Of the sample, roughly 0.61% is held by the ten largest clones. Sequenced: CD4+ T cells from blood. The receptors were sampled from a human donor in good health.

V and J are TRBV6-6 and TRBJ1-1, with 7 bases matching TRBD1. Losses at the gene ends were 7 bases for V and 1 base for J; bases not matched to a gene: 12. The CDR3 has 16 amino acids. Germline CDR1 and CDR2: MNHNY and SVGAGI (reference sequence). The CDR3 nucleotides are TGTGCCAGCACTCGGGCGGGGACAGCCTGGAACACTGAAGCTTTCTTT. It yields the protein CASTRAGTAWNTEAFF.

This clone was recorded a few times. The V gene is TRBV4-1, the J gene TRBJ1-1, with 7 bases matching TRBD1. Per the germline V gene, CDR1 is MGHRA and CDR2 is YSYEKL. The CDR3 has 16 residues. With V trimmed by 4 bases and J by 1 base, 9 bases remained unmatched. CDR3 sequence: CASSLYGAGGNTEAFF. CDR3 DNA: TGCGCCAGCAGCCTATACGGAGCAGGGGGGAACACTGAAGCTTTCTTT.

The CDR3 protein is CASSLDYRVPRYEQYF. The CDR3 DNA reads as TGTGCCAGCAGCTTAGATTACAGGGTCCCTCGCTACGAGCAGTACTTC. The V gene is TRBV7-8, the J gene TRBJ2-7, with D perhaps matching TRBD1 (6 bases). The CDR3 totals 16 residues. With 1 base removed from V and 3 bases from J, the gap between germline ends came to 16 bases. Germline CDR1 SGHVS, CDR2 FQNEAQ.

This sequence joins TRBV11-2 and TRBJ2-3, with D unclear. The CDR3 extends over 16 amino acids. Trimming removed 1 base from V and 0 bases from J, with 11 bases in between. Per the germline V gene, CDR1 is SGHAT and CDR2 is FQNNGV. CDR3 sequence reads: CASSLAGTASTDTQYF. The CDR3 bases are TGTGCCAGCAGCTTAGCGGGTACCGCTAGCACAGATACGCAGTATTTT.

The chain is built from TRBV29-1 and TRBJ2-3; D uncertain. CDR3 size: 13 residues. Trimming pared 5 bases from V and 0 bases from J, leaving 9 bases between. CDR1 is SQVTM and CDR2 is ANQGSEA in the germline V gene. The CDR3 protein is CSVWVRSTDTQYF. DNA for the CDR3: TGCAGCGTTTGGGTCCGTAGCACAGATACGCAGTATTTT.

This sequence joins TRBV2 and TRBJ1-6; D remains ambiguous. V lost 5 bases to trimming and J lost 8 bases, with 10 bases between them. Germline V CDR1 and CDR2: SNHLY, FYNNEI. This CDR3 is 13 amino acids long. CDR3 in amino acids: CASSPSPYSPLHF. CDR3 sequence (DNA): TGTGCCAGCAGTCCCTCTCCTTATTCACCCCTCCACTTT.

In DNA form, the CDR3 reads TGTGCCAGCTCGAAGGGGAACTACCAAGAGACCCAGTACTTC. Amino acid sequence: CASSKGNYQETQYF. The gene calls are TRBV2 and TRBJ2-5; D possibly corresponds to TRBD1 (5 bases). The CDR3 length is 14 residues. Germline lookup yields CDR1 SNHLY and CDR2 FYNNEI. V lost 8 bases and J lost 0, with 13 bases in between.

The rearrangement links TRBV5-1 to TRBJ1-3; 9 bases line up with TRBD1. The CDR3 length is 15 residues. The V segment lost 4 bases and the J segment 4 bases; nucleotides outside the gene matches: 6. The germline CDR1 and CDR2 sequences are SGHRS and YFSETQ. The DNA for the CDR3 is TGCGCCAGCAGCGACGGGACAGGGACGGGAAACACCATATATTTT. It codes for CASSDGTGTGNTIYF.

The chain uses TRBV5-4 and TRBJ2-3; TRBD1 aligns across 10 bases. Germline V lookup: CDR1 SGHNT, CDR2 YYREEE (reference sequence). With V trimmed by 5 bases and J by 1 base, 7 bases remained unmatched. The length of the CDR3 is 16 residues. Here the CDR3 reads CASSGRGTGGTDTQYF. As DNA, the CDR3 is TGTGCCAGCAGTGGCCGGGGGACAGGGGGCACAGATACGCAGTATTTT.

V and J are TRBV2 and TRBJ2-5; 15 nucleotides match TRBD2. This CDR3 comprises 14 residues. V lost 8 bases and J lost 4; bases outside the gene matches: 2. Per the germline V gene, CDR1 is SNHLY and CDR2 is FYNNEI. The CDR3 region is CASGGLAGGETQYF. CDR3 coding DNA: TGTGCCAGCGGGGGACTAGCGGGGGGAGAGACCCAGTACTTC.

The V and J genes are TRBV2 and TRBJ2-5, with a tentative D call TRBD2 (5 bases). This CDR3 is built from 16 residues. The germline gives CDR1 SNHLY, CDR2 FYNNEI. The ends were cut back, 4 bases at V and 5 bases at J, with 20 bases in the middle. The CDR3 reads CASSVLGNDRGETQYF. In DNA form, the CDR3 reads TGTGCCAGCAGTGTCCTCGGGAACGACCGCGGGGAGACCCAGTACTTC.

This chain connects TRBV2 to TRBJ2-2; D might be TRBD1 (5 bases). The germline CDR1 and CDR2 sequences are SNHLY and FYNNEI. V shed 7 bases and J shed 3 bases, with 9 bases lying between them. The CDR3 extends over 13 amino acids. CDR3 in DNA: TGTGCCAGCACCGAAGGGGACACCGGGGAGCTGTTTTTT. Translation gives CASTEGDTGELFF.

This chain connects TRBV10-1 to TRBJ2-1; 8 bases align to TRBD2. Germline lookup yields CDR1 WNHNN and CDR2 SYGVQD (reference sequence). The CDR3 loop spans 13 amino acids. V dropped 5 bases and J dropped 7; count of bases not matched to a gene: 4. The CDR3 is CASSIQRENEQFF. The DNA of the CDR3 is TGCGCCAGCAGTATCCAGCGGGAGAATGAGCAGTTCTTC.

The chain has TRBV6-1 and TRBJ1-6; D call uncertain. CDR1 and CDR2 (germline): MNHNS, SASEGT. Trimming stripped 10 bases from V and 2 bases from J, with 12 bases between. CDR3 size: 14 residues. The CDR3 loop reads CATSAGPYNSPLHF. In DNA form, the CDR3 reads TGTGCCACCTCGGCAGGCCCCTATAATTCACCCCTCCACTTT.

This chain uses TRBV9 with TRBJ2-1; unclear D gene. CDR3 length equals 14 residues. The V end was cut by 0 bases, the J end by 0 bases, with 4 bases between. The germline V gene has CDR1 SGDLS and CDR2 YYNGEE. This CDR3 reads CASSVDSSYNEQFF. DNA of the CDR3: TGTGCCAGCAGCGTAGACAGCTCCTACAATGAGCAGTTCTTC.

The chain employs TRBV30 and TRBJ2-3, with a tentative D call TRBD2 (5 bases). V was trimmed by 2 bases and J by 4 bases, leaving 7 bases between them. This CDR3 region has 12 residues. In germline, CDR1 is GTSNPN, CDR2 SVGIG (reference sequence). CDR3 DNA: TGTGCCTGGAGTTCGGGATCAGATACGCAGTATTTT. This sequence encodes CAWSSGSDTQYF.

This sequence joins TRBV5-1 and TRBJ2-1, with a weak D call TRBD1 (6 bases). Germline lookup yields CDR1 SGHRS and CDR2 YFSETQ. V lost 4 bases and J 3 bases, leaving 11 bases between the germline ends. This CDR3 is built from 14 residues. The CDR3 protein is CASSPGTLYNEQFF. DNA of the CDR3: TGCGCCAGCAGCCCTGGGACACTCTACAATGAGCAGTTCTTC.

In this sample, this clone turned up once. The chain recombines TRBV27 with TRBJ2-5, with 10 bases matching TRBD2. The CDR3 covers 16 residues. The junction had 7 bases not matched to a gene; V was cut back by 2 bases and J by 4 bases. Germline V gene sequence: CDR1 MNHEY, CDR2 SMNVEV (reference sequence). As DNA, the CDR3 is TGTGCCAGCAGTTTACACCCTAGCGGGGGTTCAGAGACCCAGTACTTC. It specifies CASSLHPSGGSETQYF.

CDR3 region: CASSGRTVDYSPLHF. The CDR3 DNA reads as TGTGCCAGTAGTGGCAGGACAGTGGATTATTCACCCCTCCACTTT. The chain has TRBV19 and TRBJ1-6; maybe TRBD1 (6 bases). With 5 bases removed from V and 8 bases from J, the gap between germline ends came to 16 bases. The germline gives CDR1 LNHDA, CDR2 SQIVND (reference sequence). The CDR3 spans 15 residues.

The genes are TRBV2 and TRBJ2-7; D assignment may be TRBD1 or TRBD2 (5 bases each). Germline V lookup: CDR1 SNHLY, CDR2 FYNNEI. The CDR3 length is 14 residues. Trimming left V 1 base short and J 3 bases short, with 10 bases between. The CDR3 bases are TGTGCCAGCAGTGAAGGCCCGAGGGGCTACGAGCAGTACTTC. Translated: CASSEGPRGYEQYF.

The V gene is TRBV4-1, the J gene TRBJ2-2, with D unclear. V lost 2 bases and J 7 bases, leaving 11 bases between the germline ends. Germline V gene sequence: CDR1 MGHRA, CDR2 YSYEKL. This CDR3 has 14 residues. CDR3 residues: CASSQRQAGGELFF. DNA for the CDR3: TGCGCCAGCAGCCAACGGCAGGCCGGCGGGGAGCTGTTTTTT.

The chain carries TRBV18 and TRBJ1-5, with D possibly being TRBD1 (5 bases). This CDR3 region has 13 residues. V was pared by 6 bases and J by 4 bases, with 10 bases between. Germline V lookup: CDR1 KGHSH, CDR2 LQKENI. The CDR3 nucleotides read TGTGCCAGCTCCCAGGGCGGGAATCAGCCCCAGCATTTT. It is translated as CASSQGGNQPQHF.

V is TRBV4-1 and J is TRBJ1-2; maybe TRBD1 (5 bases). V shed 5 bases and J shed 3 bases, with 13 bases lying between them. Per the germline V gene, CDR1 is MGHRA and CDR2 is YSYEKL. There are 14 residues in the CDR3. The CDR3 DNA is TGCGCCAGCAGCGGTTGGGACTGGGACTATGGCTACACCTTC. It encodes CASSGWDWDYGYTF.

The chain is built from TRBV4-2 and TRBJ1-2; D is possibly TRBD1 (5 bases). Germline lookup yields CDR1 LGHNA and CDR2 YNFKEQ. V was pared by 0 bases and J by 4 bases, with 15 bases between. The CDR3 consists of 16 residues. The CDR3 here is CASSQDPQGRGYGYTF. Here the CDR3 DNA reads TGTGCCAGCAGCCAAGATCCGCAGGGCCGGGGCTATGGCTACACCTTC.

The rearrangement links TRBV5-6 to TRBJ2-7; 10 bases map to TRBD2. Germline CDR1 and CDR2: SGHDT and YYEEEE. This CDR3 is 15 amino acids long. V was clipped by 4 bases and J by 2 bases; unmatched bases: 6. The CDR3 nucleotides read TGTGCCAGCAGCCCAGGACTAGCGGCTACCTACGAGCAGTACTTC. Its translation is CASSPGLAATYEQYF.

The rearrangement joins TRBV7-2 to TRBJ1-1, with D tentatively TRBD1 (6 bases). Germline CDR1 SGHTA, CDR2 FQGNSA. The CDR3 loop spans 13 amino acids. V lost 8 bases and J 9 bases, leaving 19 bases between the germline ends. CDR3 sequence: CASGTGTIRQAFF. Here the CDR3 DNA reads TGTGCCAGCGGAACCGGGACAATTAGGCAAGCTTTCTTT.